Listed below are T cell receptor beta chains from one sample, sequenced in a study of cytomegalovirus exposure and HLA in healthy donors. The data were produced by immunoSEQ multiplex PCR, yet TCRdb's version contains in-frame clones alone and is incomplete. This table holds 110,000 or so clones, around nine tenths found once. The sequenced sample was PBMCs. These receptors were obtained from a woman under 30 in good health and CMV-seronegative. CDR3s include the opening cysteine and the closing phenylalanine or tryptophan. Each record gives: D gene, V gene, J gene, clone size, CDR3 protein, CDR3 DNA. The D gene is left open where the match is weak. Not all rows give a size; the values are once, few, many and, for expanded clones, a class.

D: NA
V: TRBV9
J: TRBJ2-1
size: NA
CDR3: CASSVNGAPYNEQFF
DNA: TGTGCCAGCAGCGTAAATGGGGCCCCCTACAATGAGCAGTTCTTC

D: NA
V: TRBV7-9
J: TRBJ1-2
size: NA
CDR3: CASSPSDGRNYGYTF
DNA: TGTGCCAGCAGCCCGTCGGACGGGAGGAACTATGGCTACACCTTC

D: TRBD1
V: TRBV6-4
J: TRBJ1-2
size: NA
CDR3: CASSDPTGAHGYTF
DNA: TGTGCCAGCAGTGACCCGACAGGGGCCCATGGCTACACCTTC

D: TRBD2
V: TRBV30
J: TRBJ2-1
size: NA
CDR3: CAWSPPGLADNEQFF
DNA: TGTGCCTGGAGTCCCCCGGGACTAGCGGACAATGAGCAGTTCTTC

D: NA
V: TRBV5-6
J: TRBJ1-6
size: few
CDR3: CASSLRDSPLHF
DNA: TGTGCCAGCAGCTTGCGGGATTCACCCCTCCACTTT

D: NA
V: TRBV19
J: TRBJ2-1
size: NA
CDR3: CASSFKGGGGRNEQFF
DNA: TGTGCCAGTAGCTTCAAAGGAGGAGGCGGGCGCAATGAGCAGTTCTTC

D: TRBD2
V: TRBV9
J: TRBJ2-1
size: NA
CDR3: CASSVVGEGLGNEQFF
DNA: TGTGCCAGCAGCGTAGTGGGGGAGGGCCTAGGAAATGAGCAGTTCTTC

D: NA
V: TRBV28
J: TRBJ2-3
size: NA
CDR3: CASSFAGITDTQYF
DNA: TGTGCCAGCAGTTTCGCGGGGATCACAGATACGCAGTATTTT

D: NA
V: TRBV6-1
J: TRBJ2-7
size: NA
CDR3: CASNRLKAYEQYF
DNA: TGTGCCAGCAACCGACTTAAGGCCTACGAGCAGTACTTC

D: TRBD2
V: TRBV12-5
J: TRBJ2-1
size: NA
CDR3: CASGSPLTSGGAYEQFF
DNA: TGTGCTAGTGGTTCCCCATTGACTAGCGGGGGGGCCTATGAGCAGTTCTTC

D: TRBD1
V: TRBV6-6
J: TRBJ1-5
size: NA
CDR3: CASSYSLGQGQQPQHF
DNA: TGTGCCAGCAGTTACTCGCTGGGACAGGGACAACAGCCCCAGCATTTT

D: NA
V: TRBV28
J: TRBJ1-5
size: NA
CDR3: CASANSNQPQHF
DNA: TGTGCCAGTGCGAATAGCAATCAGCCCCAGCATTTT

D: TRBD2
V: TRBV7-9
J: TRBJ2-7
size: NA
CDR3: CASSPREGYEQYF
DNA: TGTGCCAGCAGCCCGCGGGAGGGCTACGAGCAGTACTTC

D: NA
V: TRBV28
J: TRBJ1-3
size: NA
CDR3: CASSRGSSGNTIYF
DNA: TGTGCCAGCAGTAGGGGGAGTTCTGGAAACACCATATATTTT

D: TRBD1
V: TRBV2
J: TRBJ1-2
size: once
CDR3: CASSVQGRNYGYTF
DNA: TGTGCCAGCAGTGTACAGGGGCGAAACTATGGCTACACCTTC

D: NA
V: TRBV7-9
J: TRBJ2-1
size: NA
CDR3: CASSLMSGDTDYEQFF
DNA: TGTGCCAGCAGCTTGATGTCAGGGGACACGGATTACGAGCAGTTCTTC

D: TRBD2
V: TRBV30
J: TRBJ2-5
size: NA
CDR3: CAWSDYTNGGAETQYF
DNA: TGTGCCTGGAGCGACTATACTAACGGGGGGGCGGAGACCCAGTACTTC

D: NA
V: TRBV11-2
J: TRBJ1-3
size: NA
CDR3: CASSLQGSSGNTIYF
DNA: TGTGCCAGCAGCTTACAGGGATCCTCCGGAAACACCATATATTTT

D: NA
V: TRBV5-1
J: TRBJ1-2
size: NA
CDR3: CASSLGRGIYGYTF
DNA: TGCGCCAGCAGCTTGGGTCGAGGAATCTATGGCTACACCTTC

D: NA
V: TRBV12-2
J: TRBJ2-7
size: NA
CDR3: CASRLAGTRYEQYF
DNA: TGTGCAAGTCGCTTAGCCGGGACTCGATACGAGCAGTACTTC

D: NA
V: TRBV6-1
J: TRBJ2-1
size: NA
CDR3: CASSEPTGQNEQFF
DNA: TGTGCCAGCAGTGAACCCACAGGGCAGAATGAGCAGTTCTTC

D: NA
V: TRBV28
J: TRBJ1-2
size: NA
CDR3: CASSLAGSGYGYTF
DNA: TGTGCCAGCAGTTTAGCTGGGAGCGGCTATGGCTACACCTTC

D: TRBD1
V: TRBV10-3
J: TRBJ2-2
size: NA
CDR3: CAIKWTGGTGELFF
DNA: TGTGCCATCAAATGGACAGGGGGCACCGGGGAGCTGTTTTTT

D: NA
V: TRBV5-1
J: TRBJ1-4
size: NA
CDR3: CASSLGQRNEKLFF
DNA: TGCGCCAGCAGCTTGGGACAGCGTAATGAAAAACTGTTTTTT

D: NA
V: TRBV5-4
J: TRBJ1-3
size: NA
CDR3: CASSLAGTGNTIYF
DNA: TGTGCCAGCAGCTTGGCAGGGACTGGAAACACCATATATTTT

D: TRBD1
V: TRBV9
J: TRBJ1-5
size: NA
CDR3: CASSVAPGDSQPQHF
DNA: TGTGCCAGCAGCGTAGCCCCCGGGGACAGTCAGCCCCAGCATTTT

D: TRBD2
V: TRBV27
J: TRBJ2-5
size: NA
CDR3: CASSGLAGGGGQETQYF
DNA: TGTGCCAGCAGTGGGCTAGCGGGGGGCGGGGGCCAAGAGACCCAGTACTTC

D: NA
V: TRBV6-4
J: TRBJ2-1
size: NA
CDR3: CASSDSGRSYNEQFF
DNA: TGTGCCAGCAGTGACTCAGGGAGGTCCTACAATGAGCAGTTCTTC

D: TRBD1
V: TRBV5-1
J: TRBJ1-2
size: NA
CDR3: CASSLQGAGSYGYTF
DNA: TGCGCCAGCAGTTTACAGGGGGCGGGGAGCTATGGCTACACCTTC

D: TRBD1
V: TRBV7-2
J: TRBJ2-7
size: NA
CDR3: CASSGDRAYEQYF
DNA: TGTGCCAGCAGCGGGGACAGGGCGTACGAGCAGTACTTC

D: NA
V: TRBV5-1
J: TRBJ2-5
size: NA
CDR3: CASSPEGLSGTQYF
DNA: TGCGCCAGCAGCCCTGAAGGTCTAAGCGGGACCCAGTACTTC

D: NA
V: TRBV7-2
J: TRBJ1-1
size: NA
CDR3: CASSFSVNTEAFF
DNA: TGTGCCAGCAGCTTTTCTGTGAACACTGAAGCTTTCTTT

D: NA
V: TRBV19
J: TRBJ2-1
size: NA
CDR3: CASSMGREQFF
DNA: TGTGCCAGTAGTATGGGCCGTGAGCAGTTCTTC

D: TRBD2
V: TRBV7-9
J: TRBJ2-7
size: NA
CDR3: CASSTSKRLAGYEQYF
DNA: TGTGCCAGCAGCACTTCCAAAAGACTAGCGGGCTACGAGCAGTACTTC

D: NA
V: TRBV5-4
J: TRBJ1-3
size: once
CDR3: CASSTAGLGNTIYF
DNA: TGTGCCAGCAGCACCGCAGGGTTAGGAAACACCATATATTTT

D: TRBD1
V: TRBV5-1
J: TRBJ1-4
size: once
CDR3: CASSYGTGDEKLFF
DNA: TGCGCCAGCAGTTATGGGACAGGGGATGAAAAACTGTTTTTT

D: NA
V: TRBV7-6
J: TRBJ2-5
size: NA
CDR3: CASSPGEWTEETQYF
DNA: TGTGCCAGCAGCCCAGGGGAATGGACGGAAGAGACCCAGTACTTC

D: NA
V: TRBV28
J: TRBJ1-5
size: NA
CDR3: CASSLFKGGAQPQHF
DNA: TGTGCCAGCAGTTTATTCAAGGGGGGGGCTCAGCCCCAGCATTTT

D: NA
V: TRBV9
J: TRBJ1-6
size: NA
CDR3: CASSENSVGNSPLHF
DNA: TGTGCCAGCAGCGAAAACTCAGTCGGGAATTCACCCCTCCACTTT

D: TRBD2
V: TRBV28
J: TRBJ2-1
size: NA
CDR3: CASITSGIYEQFF
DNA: TGTGCCAGCATTACTAGCGGTATCTATGAGCAGTTCTTC

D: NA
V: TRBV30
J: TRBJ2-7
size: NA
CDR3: CAWREGHYEQYF
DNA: TGTGCCTGGAGAGAGGGCCACTACGAGCAGTACTTC

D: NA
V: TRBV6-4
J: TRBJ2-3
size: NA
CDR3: CASSPYRDTDTQYF
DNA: TGTGCCAGCAGTCCATACAGGGACACAGATACGCAGTATTTT

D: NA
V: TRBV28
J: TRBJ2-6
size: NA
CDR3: CASSLTFGTPSSGANVLTF
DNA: TGTGCCAGCAGTTTAACTTTTGGGACACCTTCCTCTGGGGCCAACGTCCTGACTTTC

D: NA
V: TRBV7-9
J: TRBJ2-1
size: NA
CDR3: CASSSRKELKTSNEQFF
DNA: TGTGCCAGCAGCTCTCGGAAGGAACTAAAGACGTCGAATGAGCAGTTCTTC

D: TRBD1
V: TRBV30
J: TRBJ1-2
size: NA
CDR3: CAWSTTGGGYGYTF
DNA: TGTGCCTGGAGTACGACAGGGGGCGGCTATGGCTACACCTTC

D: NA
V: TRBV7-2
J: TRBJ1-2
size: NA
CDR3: CASSPDRRVSNYGYTF
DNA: TGTGCCAGCAGCCCCGATCGGAGGGTTTCGAACTATGGCTACACCTTC

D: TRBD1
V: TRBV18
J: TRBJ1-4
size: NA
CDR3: CASSPSRQGALEKLFF
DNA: TGTGCCAGCTCACCTTCCCGACAGGGCGCTCTTGAAAAACTGTTTTTT

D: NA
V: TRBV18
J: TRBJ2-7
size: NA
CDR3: CASSPPSVSAYEQYF
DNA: TGTGCCAGCTCGCCCCCTAGCGTATCGGCCTACGAGCAGTACTTC

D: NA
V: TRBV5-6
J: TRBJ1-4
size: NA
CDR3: CASSLAPGSNTEKLFF
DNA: TGTGCCAGCAGCTTGGCCCCGGGGTCAAATACTGAAAAACTGTTTTTT

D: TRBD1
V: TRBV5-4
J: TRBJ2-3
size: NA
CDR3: CASSFDRGTDTQYF
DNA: TGTGCCAGCTCGTTCGACAGGGGCACAGATACGCAGTATTTT

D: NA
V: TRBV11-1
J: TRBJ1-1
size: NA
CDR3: CASSLGQGNTEAFF
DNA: TGTGCCAGCAGCTTAGGGCAGGGGAACACTGAAGCTTTCTTT

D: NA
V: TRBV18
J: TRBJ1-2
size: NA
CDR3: CASTLDKNYGYTF
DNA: TGTGCCAGCACTCTTGACAAGAACTATGGCTACACCTTC

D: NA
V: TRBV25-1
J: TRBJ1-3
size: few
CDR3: CASSANSGANTIYF
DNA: TGTGCCAGCAGTGCTAACAGCGGTGCAAACACCATATATTTT

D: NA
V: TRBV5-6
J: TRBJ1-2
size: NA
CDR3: CASRLFEGQINYGYTF
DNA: TGTGCCAGCAGATTGTTTGAAGGACAGATAAACTATGGCTACACCTTC

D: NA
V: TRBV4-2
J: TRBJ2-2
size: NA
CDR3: CASSLRGSGELFF
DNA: TGTGCCAGCAGCCTACGAGGGTCCGGGGAGCTGTTTTTT